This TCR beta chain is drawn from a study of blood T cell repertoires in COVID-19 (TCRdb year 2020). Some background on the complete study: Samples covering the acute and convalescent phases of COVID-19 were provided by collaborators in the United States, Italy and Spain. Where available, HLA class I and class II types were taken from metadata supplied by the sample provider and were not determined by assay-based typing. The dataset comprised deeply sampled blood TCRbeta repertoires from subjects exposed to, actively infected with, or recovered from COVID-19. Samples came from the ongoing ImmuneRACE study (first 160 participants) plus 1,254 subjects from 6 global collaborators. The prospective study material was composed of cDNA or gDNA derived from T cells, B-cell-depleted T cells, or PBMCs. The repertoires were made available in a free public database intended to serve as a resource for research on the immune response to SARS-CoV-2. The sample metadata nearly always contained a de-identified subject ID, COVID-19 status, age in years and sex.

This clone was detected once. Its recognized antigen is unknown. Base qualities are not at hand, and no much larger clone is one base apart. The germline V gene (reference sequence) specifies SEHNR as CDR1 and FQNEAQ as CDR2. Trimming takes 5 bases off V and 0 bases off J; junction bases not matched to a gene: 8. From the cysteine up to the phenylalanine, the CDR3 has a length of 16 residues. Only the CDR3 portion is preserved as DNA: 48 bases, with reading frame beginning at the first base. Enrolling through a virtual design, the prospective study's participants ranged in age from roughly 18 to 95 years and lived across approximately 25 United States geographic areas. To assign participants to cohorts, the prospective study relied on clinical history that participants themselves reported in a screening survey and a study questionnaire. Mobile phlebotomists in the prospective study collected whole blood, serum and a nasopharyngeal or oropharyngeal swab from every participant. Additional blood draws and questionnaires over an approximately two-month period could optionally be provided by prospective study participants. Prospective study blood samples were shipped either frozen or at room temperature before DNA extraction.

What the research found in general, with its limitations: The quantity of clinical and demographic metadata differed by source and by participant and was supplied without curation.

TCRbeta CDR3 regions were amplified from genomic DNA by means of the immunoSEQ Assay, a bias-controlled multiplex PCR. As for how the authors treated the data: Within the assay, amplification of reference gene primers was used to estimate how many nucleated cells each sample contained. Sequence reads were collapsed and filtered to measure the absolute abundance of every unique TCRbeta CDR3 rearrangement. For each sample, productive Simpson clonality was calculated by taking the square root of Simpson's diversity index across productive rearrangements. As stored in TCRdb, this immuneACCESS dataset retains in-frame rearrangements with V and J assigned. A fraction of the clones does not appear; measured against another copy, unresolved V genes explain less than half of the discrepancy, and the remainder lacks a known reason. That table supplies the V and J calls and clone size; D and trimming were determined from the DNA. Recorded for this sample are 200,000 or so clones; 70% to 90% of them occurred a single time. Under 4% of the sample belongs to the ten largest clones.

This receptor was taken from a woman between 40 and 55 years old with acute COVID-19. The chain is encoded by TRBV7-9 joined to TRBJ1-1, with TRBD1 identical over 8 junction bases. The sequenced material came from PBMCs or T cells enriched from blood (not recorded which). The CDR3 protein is CASSKTGVVMNTEAFF. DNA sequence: TGTGCCAGCAGCAAGACAGGGGTGGTTATGAACACTGAAGCTTTCTTT. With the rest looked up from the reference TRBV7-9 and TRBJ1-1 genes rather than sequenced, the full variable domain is DTGVSQNPRHKITKRGQNVTFRCDPISEHNRLYWYRQTLGQGPEFLTYFQNEAQLEKSRLLSDRFSAERPKGSFSTLEIQRTEQGDSAMYLCASSKTGVVMNTEAFFGQGTRLTVV.